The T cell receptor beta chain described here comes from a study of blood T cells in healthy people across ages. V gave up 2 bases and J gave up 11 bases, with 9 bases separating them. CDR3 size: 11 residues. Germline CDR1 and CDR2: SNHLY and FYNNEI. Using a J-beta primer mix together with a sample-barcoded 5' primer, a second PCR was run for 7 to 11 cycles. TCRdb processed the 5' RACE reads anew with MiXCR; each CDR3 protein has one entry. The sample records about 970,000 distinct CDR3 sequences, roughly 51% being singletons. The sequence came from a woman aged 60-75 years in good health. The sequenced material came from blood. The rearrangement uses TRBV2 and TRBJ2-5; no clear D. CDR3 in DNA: TGTGCCAGCAGTGAAAAGACTCCTCAGTACTTC. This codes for CASSEKTPQYF.